Below, one T cell receptor (beta chain) is given with its context. Per the original methods: Reference gene primer amplification yielded estimated nucleated cell counts. TCRdb's table, derived via immunoSEQ multiplex PCR, lists solely in-frame clones and lacks some. D and trimming come from the DNA, and the V and J calls and clone size come from that table. The profile shows around 460,000 clones, about 90% of them singletons. The sample is drawn from a study of blood T cell repertoires in COVID-19. About the study: Acute and convalescent COVID-19 specimens originated in the United States, Italy and Spain. Sample material is recorded as cDNA or gDNA derived from T cells, B-cell-depleted T cells, or PBMCs.

Seattle's cohort entered during active infection and was followed longitudinally. This clonotype originated in a young man with COVID-19, enrolled during active disease. Sample: peripheral blood.

The CDR3 nucleotides read TGTGCCAGCAGCCAAGATCTAGCGGGGGTTGAGCAGTACTTC. This gives the protein CASSQDLAGVEQYF. This chain joins TRBV3-1 (or the pseudogene TRBV3-2) and TRBJ2-7; 10 nucleotides line up with TRBD2. V was pared by 0 bases and J by 7 bases, with 3 bases of the junction left unmatched. CDR1 LGHDT and CDR2 YNNKEL come from the germline V gene (reference sequence). The CDR3 extends over 14 amino acids.